The 18 T cell receptor beta chains listed next were all sequenced from one sample in a study of T-cell reconstitution after alpha-beta-depleted transplantation in children. A library of TCRbeta sequences, prepared with unique molecular identifiers, was generated. From the PCR reads, TCRdb called clonotypes with MiXCR, one entry per CDR3 protein. The sample lists a few hundred thousand distinct CDR3 sequences, approximately 10% occurring once. The sequences come from peripheral blood, collected 180 days after TCRalphabeta/CD19-depleted stem cell transplant. Receptors originate from a male patient aged 2 to 10 who had a stem cell transplant for chronic granulomatous disease, so the T cells may come from the graft donor.

This clonotype occurred many times. V and J are TRBV9 and TRBJ2-5; 8 nucleotides match TRBD1. Per germline, CDR1 SGDLS and CDR2 YYNGEE. This CDR3 region has 16 residues. V shed 3 bases and J 3 bases; nucleotides not matched to a gene: 10. For the CDR3, the DNA is TGTGCCAGCAGCGAGGGGACAGGTCCCAGGAAAGAGACCCAGTACTTC. As protein: CASSEGTGPRKETQYF.

This clonotype was picked up many times. The rearrangement joins TRBV18 to TRBJ1-1, with TRBD1 matching over 8 bases. J was trimmed by 3 bases and V by 5 bases; bases with no gene match: 8. Germline CDR1 and CDR2: KGHSH and LQKENI. The CDR3 extends over 15 amino acids. The CDR3 DNA reads as TGTGCCAGCTCAGTGGGACAGGATTTCCACACTGAAGCTTTCTTT. Amino acids: CASSVGQDFHTEAFF.

The sample holds many counts of this clonotype. This chain connects TRBV12-3 or TRBV12-4 to TRBJ1-5, with TRBD1 identical over 8 bases. With V trimmed by 3 bases and J by 7 bases, 8 bases remained unmatched. This CDR3 spans 15 amino acids. The CDR3, as DNA: TGTGCCAGCAGTTTTCGCCAGGGGGCAGGACAGCCCCAGCATTTT. Translated: CASSFRQGAGQPQHF.

This clonotype has at least ten counts. The V gene is TRBV18, the J gene TRBJ1-4; tentative D call: TRBD1 (6 bases). The V end was cut by 2 bases, the J end by 7 bases, with 8 bases between. The CDR3 is made up of 13 amino acids. Germline V gives CDR1 KGHSH, CDR2 LQKENI. This CDR3 reads CASSPYRVEKLFF. CDR3 sequence (DNA): TGTGCCAGCTCACCATACAGGGTTGAAAAACTGTTTTTT.

This clonotype was found many times. V and J are TRBV29-1 and TRBJ2-3, with D tentatively TRBD2 (6 bases). This CDR3 is 14 amino acids long. CDR1 SQVTM and CDR2 ANQGSEA come from the germline V gene. The V end was cut by 6 bases, the J end by 2 bases, with 15 bases between. This CDR3 reads CSVAPGVSTDTQYF. The CDR3 coding sequence is TGCAGCGTGGCCCCGGGGGTATCCACAGATACGCAGTATTTT.

In this sample, this clonotype turned up many times. This sequence joins TRBV6-2 or TRBV6-3 and TRBJ2-7; D unclear. The germline V gene has CDR1 MNHEY and CDR2 SVGEGT. This CDR3 comprises 14 residues. V dropped 0 bases and J dropped 2 bases, with 8 bases sitting between them. DNA of the CDR3: TGTGCCAGCAGTTACTCCAACAAACCCTACGAGCAGTACTTC. This encodes CASSYSNKPYEQYF.

At least ten counts were recorded for this clonotype. The J gene is TRBJ2-5, the V gene TRBV20-1, with TRBD2 matching over 10 bases. The CDR3 runs 14 residues. J lost 5 bases, V lost 1 base, and 4 bases had no gene match. The germline gives CDR1 DFQATT, CDR2 SNEGSKA (reference sequence). The CDR3, as DNA: TGCAGTGCTAGAGGGTATAGCGGGAGGGAGACCCAGTACTTC. Translated, it gives CSARGYSGRETQYF.

This clonotype appeared many times. The V call is TRBV28, the J call TRBJ2-3, with 10 positions matching TRBD2. CDR3 size: 17 residues. V trimming: 1 base; J trimming: 4 bases; junction bases outside the gene matches: 8. Germline assignment: CDR1 MDHEN and CDR2 SYDVKM. The CDR3 spells CASSLSKLAGVSDTQYF. DNA of the CDR3: TGTGCCAGCAGTTTATCTAAGCTAGCGGGAGTATCAGATACGCAGTATTTT.

The chain links TRBV7-9 to TRBJ2-3; 9 nucleotides match TRBD2. V shed 5 bases and J 4 bases; nucleotides not matched to a gene: 7. The germline V gene has CDR1 SEHNR and CDR2 FQNEAQ (reference sequence). CDR3 length equals 15 residues. CDR3 sequence reads: CASSLSGSISDTQYF. DNA of the CDR3: TGTGCCAGCAGCCTTAGCGGGAGTATCTCAGATACGCAGTATTTT.

For this clonotype: Relative to the germline gene, one junction end is altered; a read error may explain this. This chain uses TRBV25-1 with TRBJ2-2; D is possibly TRBD2 (5 bases). Germline CDR1 is MGHDK and CDR2 is SYGVNS. The CDR3 has 13 residues. Here the CDR3 DNA reads TGTTCCAGCAGTGTCGAATGGATCGGGGAGCTGTTCTTT. As protein: CSSSVEWIGELFF.

This clonotype has ten or more counts. This chain uses TRBV28 with TRBJ2-1; D not certain. Germline-derived CDR1 and CDR2 are MDHEN and SYDVKM. This CDR3 contains 13 residues. V lost 2 bases and J 4 bases, leaving 6 bases between the germline ends. The CDR3 DNA reads TGTGCCAGCAGTTTAGACGGTTACAATGAGCAGTTCTTC. Its translation is CASSLDGYNEQFF.

This clonotype was counted ten times or more. The V and J genes are TRBV15 and TRBJ2-3; TRBD1 agrees at 9 bases. Trimming took 3 bases from V and 3 from J; bases not matched to a gene: 7. Looked up from germline, CDR1 is LNHNV and CDR2 is YYDKDF (reference sequence). The CDR3 spans 16 residues. The CDR3 DNA is TGTGCCACCAGCAGGGGACAGGGCGAGATAACAGATACGCAGTATTTT. Its translation: CATSRGQGEITDTQYF.

The sample holds a few counts of this clonotype. The chain carries TRBV30 and TRBJ2-1; D is uncertain. CDR3 size: 13 residues. Trimming pared 0 bases from V and 6 bases from J, leaving 9 bases between. CDR1 is GTSNPN and CDR2 is SVGIG in the germline V gene (reference sequence). In DNA, the CDR3 is TGTGCCTGGAGTGTAAGCACCTCCAATGAGCAGTTCTTC. The encoded protein is CAWSVSTSNEQFF.

This clonotype was observed at least ten times. The gene calls are TRBV29-1 and TRBJ2-2, with TRBD2 as a possible D gene (5 bases). This CDR3 region has 14 residues. V lost 6 bases, J lost 5 bases, and 16 bases lay in between. Germline V lookup: CDR1 SQVTM, CDR2 ANQGSEA. The DNA for the CDR3 is TGCAGCGTCGGCCCCAGCGGTCCGACCGGGGAGCTGTTTTTT. It is translated as CSVGPSGPTGELFF.

This clonotype was detected ten times or more. The chain recombines TRBV5-1 with TRBJ2-7; no reliable D call. Trimming shortened V by 7 bases and J by 3 bases, and 8 bases separated the two germline ends. The CDR3 consists of 11 residues. In germline, CDR1 is SGHRS, CDR2 YFSETQ. The CDR3 protein is CASGVGYEQYF. The CDR3 DNA is TGCGCCAGCGGGGTCGGCTACGAGCAGTACTTC.

In its sample, this clonotype was seen many times. The genes are TRBV7-3 and TRBJ2-7; 9 bases are shared with TRBD2. The ends lost 5 bases at V and 6 bases at J; junction bases unmatched: 8. Germline loops: CDR1 SGHTA, CDR2 FQGTGA. This CDR3 is built from 14 residues. CDR3 amino acids: CASSPGSGGTEQYF. Here the CDR3 DNA reads TGTGCCAGCAGCCCCGGTAGCGGGGGAACCGAGCAGTACTTC.

Remarks on this clonotype: A read error may explain this, as a much larger clone is one base away. The chain links TRBV5-1 to TRBJ1-1, with a weak D call TRBD1 (5 bases). Germline assignment: CDR1 SGHRS and CDR2 YFSETQ. The V gene lost 4 bases and the J gene lost 5 bases, with 12 bases spanning the gap. This CDR3 is 13 amino acids long. The CDR3 here is CASSIEGRTEAFF. The CDR3 DNA reads as TGCGCCAGCAGCATTGAGGGGCGGACTGAAGCTTTCTTT.

Ten or more counts support this clonotype. The V and J genes are TRBV13 and TRBJ2-7; the D gene is possibly TRBD2 (5 bases). V was cut by 0 bases and J by 3 bases, with 12 bases left in between. This CDR3 contains 15 residues. Per the germline V gene, CDR1 is PRHDT and CDR2 is FYEKMQ (reference sequence). In nucleotides, the CDR3 is TGTGCCAGCAGCTTAGGCGTGAGGGATCACTACGAGCAGTACTTC. Its translation is CASSLGVRDHYEQYF. The full variable domain, in which reference TRBV13 and TRBJ2-7 provide the parts outside the CDR3, is AAGVIQSPRHLIKEKRETATLKCYPIPRHDTVYWYQQGPGQDPQFLISFYEKMQSDKGSIPDRFSAQQFSDYHSELNMSSLELGDSALYFCASSLGVRDHYEQYFGPGTRLTVT.